This TCR beta chain was sequenced during a study of spatial heterogeneity in lung cancer. Study context: Researchers sequenced follow-up PBMC samples if they had them, and these came a median of about 22 months after resection. Among detected sequences, beta-chain ones consistently exceeded alpha-chain ones in number.

Time point described: blood at routine non-recurrence follow-up after resection. Without sorting, whole RNA was sequenced from tumor, nontumor lung or frozen PBMC. Each CDR3 protein gets one entry after TCRdb re-called the 5' RACE reads with MiXCR. Among about 19,000 distinct CDR3 sequences listed, 10% were seen once. V dropped 8 bases and J dropped 7 bases, with 18 bases sitting between them. In germline, CDR1 is DFQATT, CDR2 SNEGSKA (reference sequence). The CDR3 spans 13 residues. This chain connects TRBV20-1 to TRBJ2-1; D call uncertain. This TCR was sampled from a female donor with early-stage non-small cell lung cancer. Sequenced here: PBMCs, sampled at follow-up. The CDR3 protein is CSLLQQGKNEQFF. The CDR3 nucleotides read TGCAGTCTCCTACAGCAAGGGAAAAATGAGCAGTTCTTC.